The subject of this entry is one T cell receptor beta chain. There are 15 residues in the CDR3. Trimming took 4 bases from V and 8 from J, leaving 18 bases between them. The V gene's germline CDR1 is SGHNT and CDR2 YYREEE (reference sequence). The record originates from a study of blood T cell repertoires in COVID-19. Repertoires were generated with immunoSEQ multiplex PCR, while TCRdb's copy carries only in-frame clones and drops some. This sample yields 650,000 to 800,000 clones, of which just under 90% are seen a single time; under 0.3% belongs to the top ten. The specimen was peripheral blood. This rearrangement joins TRBV5-4 to TRBJ1-4; a possible D gene is TRBD1 (5 bases). This receptor was obtained from a woman between 18 and 29 years old with acute or convalescent COVID-19. DNA of the CDR3: TGTGCCAGCAGCCTACGGGCAGGGATAAAGGAAAAACTGTTTTTT. Amino acid sequence: CASSLRAGIKEKLFF.